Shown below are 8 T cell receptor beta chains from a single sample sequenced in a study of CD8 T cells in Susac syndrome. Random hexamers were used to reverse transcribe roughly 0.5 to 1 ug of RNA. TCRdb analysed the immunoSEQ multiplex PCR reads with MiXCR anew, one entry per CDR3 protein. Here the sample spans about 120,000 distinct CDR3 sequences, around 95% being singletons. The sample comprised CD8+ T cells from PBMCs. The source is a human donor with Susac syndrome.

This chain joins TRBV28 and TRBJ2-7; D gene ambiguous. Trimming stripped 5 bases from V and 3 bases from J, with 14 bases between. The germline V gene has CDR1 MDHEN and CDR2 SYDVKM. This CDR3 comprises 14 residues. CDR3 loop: CASSDRQASYEQYF. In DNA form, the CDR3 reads TGTGCCAGCAGTGATCGACAAGCGAGCTACGAGCAGTACTTC.

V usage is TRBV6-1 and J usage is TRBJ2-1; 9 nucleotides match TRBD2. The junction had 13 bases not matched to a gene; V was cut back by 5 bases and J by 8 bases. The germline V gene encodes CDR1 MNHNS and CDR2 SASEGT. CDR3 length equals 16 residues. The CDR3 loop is CASSPRRGGLWDEQFF. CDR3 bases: TGTGCCAGCAGTCCTCGGCGGGGGGGTCTCTGGGATGAGCAGTTCTTC.

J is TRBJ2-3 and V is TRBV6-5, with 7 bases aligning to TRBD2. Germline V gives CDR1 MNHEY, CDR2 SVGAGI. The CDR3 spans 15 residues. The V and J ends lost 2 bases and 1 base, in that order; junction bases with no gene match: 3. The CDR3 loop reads CASSYAGDGTDTQYF. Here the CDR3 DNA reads TGTGCCAGCAGTTACGCGGGGGACGGCACAGATACGCAGTATTTT.

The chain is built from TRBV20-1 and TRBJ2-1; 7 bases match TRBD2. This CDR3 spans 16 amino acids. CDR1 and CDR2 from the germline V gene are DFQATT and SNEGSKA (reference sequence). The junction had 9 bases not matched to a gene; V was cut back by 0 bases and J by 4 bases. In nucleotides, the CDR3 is TGCAGTGCTAGAGATTTAGTGGGAGGGCCTTACAATGAGCAGTTCTTC. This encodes CSARDLVGGPYNEQFF.

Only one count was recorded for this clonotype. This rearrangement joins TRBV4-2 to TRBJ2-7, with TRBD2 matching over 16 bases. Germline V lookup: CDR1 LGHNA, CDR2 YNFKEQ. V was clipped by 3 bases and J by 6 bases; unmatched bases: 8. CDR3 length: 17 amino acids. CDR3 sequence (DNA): TGTGCCAGCAGCCAGGGACTAGCGGGGGGGGTTAATCGCGAGCAGTACTTC. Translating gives CASSQGLAGGVNREQYF.

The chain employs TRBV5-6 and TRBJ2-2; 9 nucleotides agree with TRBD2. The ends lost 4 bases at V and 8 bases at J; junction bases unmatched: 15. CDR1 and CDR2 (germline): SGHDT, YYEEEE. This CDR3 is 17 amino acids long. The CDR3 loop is CASSPIAGGPIGGELFF. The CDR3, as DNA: TGTGCCAGCAGCCCAATCGCGGGAGGGCCTATTGGAGGGGAGCTGTTTTTT. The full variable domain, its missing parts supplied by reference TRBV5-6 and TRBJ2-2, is DAGVTQSPTHLIKTRGQQVTLRCSPKSGHDTVSWYQQALGQGPQFIFQYYEEEERQRGNFPDRFSGHQFPNYSSELNVNALLLGDSALYLCASSPIAGGPIGGELFFGEGSRLTVL.

For the CDR3, the DNA is TGTGCCAGCGCGTTCGGGGAAACTAGCACAGATACGCAGTATTTT. Its protein is CASAFGETSTDTQYF. The chain couples TRBV7-8 to TRBJ2-3, with D maybe TRBD2 (5 bases). The CDR3 runs to 15 residues. Trimming removed 8 bases at V and 0 bases at J, with 15 bases between. In germline, CDR1 is SGHVS, CDR2 FQNEAQ.

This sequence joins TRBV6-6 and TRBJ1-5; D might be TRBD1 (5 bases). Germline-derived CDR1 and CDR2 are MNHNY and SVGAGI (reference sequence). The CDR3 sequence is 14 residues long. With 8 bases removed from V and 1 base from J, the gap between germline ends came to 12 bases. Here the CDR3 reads CASLGARSNQPQHF. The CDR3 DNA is TGTGCCAGCCTAGGGGCTCGGAGCAATCAGCCCCAGCATTTT.